This TCR beta chain was recovered during a study of T-cell memory formation after mild COVID-19. CDR3 size: 16 residues. TCRdb called the 5' RACE reads again in MiXCR, with one record for every CDR3 protein. Counted here are 140,000 to 150,000 distinct CDR3 sequences, roughly 19% occurring once; the ten biggest clones make up about 2.3%. This clonotype turned up a few times. V gene TRBV21-1 combines with J gene TRBJ2-7; TRBD1, the D gene given by the table, was not confirmed from the DNA. TRBV21-1 is flagged as a pseudogene. The origin of this receptor is an adult woman who had mild COVID-19 (a few samples of this study predate the infection). Cell type and time point are not known. Source material: PBMCs or a T cell subset sorted from them (not recorded which). The CDR3 region is CASSKGEDRLFYEQYF. DNA of the CDR3: TGTGCCAGCAGCAAAGGGGAGGACAGGTTATTCTACGAGCAGTACTTC.